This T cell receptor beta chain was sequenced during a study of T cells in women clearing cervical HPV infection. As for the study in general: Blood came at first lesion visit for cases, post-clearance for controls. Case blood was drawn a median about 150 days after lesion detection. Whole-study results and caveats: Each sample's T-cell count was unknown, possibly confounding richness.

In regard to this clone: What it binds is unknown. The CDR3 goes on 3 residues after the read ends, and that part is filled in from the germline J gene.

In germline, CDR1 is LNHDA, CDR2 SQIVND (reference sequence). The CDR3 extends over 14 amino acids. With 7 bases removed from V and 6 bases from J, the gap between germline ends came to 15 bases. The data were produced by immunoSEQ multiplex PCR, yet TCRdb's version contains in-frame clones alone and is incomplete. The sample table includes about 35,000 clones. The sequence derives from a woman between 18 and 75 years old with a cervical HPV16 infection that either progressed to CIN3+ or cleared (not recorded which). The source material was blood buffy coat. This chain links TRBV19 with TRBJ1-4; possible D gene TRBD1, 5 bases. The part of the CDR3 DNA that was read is TGTGCCAGTAACTTTCAGGGATTACATGAAAAA. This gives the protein CASNFQGLHEK. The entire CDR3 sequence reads CASNFQGLHEKLFF.